This TCR beta chain was documented in a study of T cell responses to AZD1222 COVID-19 vaccine. The method was immunoSEQ multiplex PCR; TCRdb's version includes in-frame clones alone and lacks a portion of them. Among 120,000 to 150,000 clones, roughly 93% were seen once, and the ten largest hold more than 0.7%. V was shortened by 5 bases and J by 2 bases, with 13 bases between the two germline ends. CDR1 and CDR2 from the germline V gene are MNHEY and SVGEGT. This CDR3 is 15 amino acids long. Sequencing was performed on peripheral blood, taken on day 0 of MenACWY control vaccination. This TCR was sampled from an adult in good health. The genes are TRBV6-2 or TRBV6-3 and TRBJ1-3; possibly TRBD1 for D (6 bases). The CDR3 bases are TGTGCCAGCAGTAGATCAACAGGGACTGGAAACACCATATATTTT. It specifies CASSRSTGTGNTIYF.